The 14 T cell receptor beta chains reported below all come from one sample, sequenced in a study of tumor-infiltrating lymphocytes in oesophageal squamous cell carcinoma. TCRdb reanalysed the PCR reads using MiXCR and keeps one entry per CDR3 protein. The repertoire holds around 18,000 distinct CDR3 sequences, with roughly two fifths as singletons. The sample comprised esophageal tumor tissue. These receptor sequences come from a male donor with esophageal squamous cell carcinoma.

At least ten counts were recorded for this clonotype. The rearrangement uses TRBV6-6 and TRBJ1-1; no definite D call. V lost 2 bases, J lost 7 bases, and 14 bases lay in between. The CDR3 has 14 residues. Germline loops: CDR1 MNHNY, CDR2 SVGAGI (reference sequence). CDR3 in DNA: TGTGCCAGCAGTTACGCAGGCACGGAGGGTGAAGCTTTCTTT. It translates to CASSYAGTEGEAFF.

J is TRBJ2-7 and V is TRBV7-9; 7 bases line up with TRBD1. The J segment lost 7 bases and the V segment lost 4 bases, leaving 7 bases of the junction unmatched. This CDR3 comprises 13 residues. Looked up from germline, CDR1 is SEHNR and CDR2 is FQNEAQ (reference sequence). CDR3 sequence (DNA): TGTGCCAGCAGCTCCACAGGGGTAGGGGAGCAGTACTTC. Translating gives CASSSTGVGEQYF.

Relative to its sample, this clonotype is medium-sized. This chain joins TRBV12-3 or TRBV12-4 and TRBJ1-1; D is possibly TRBD1 (6 bases). This CDR3 is 13 amino acids long. The V end lost 10 bases, the J end lost 3 bases, and 15 bases lay between the germline ends. CDR3 in amino acids: CANQQGWDTEAFF. In DNA form, the CDR3 reads TGTGCCAACCAACAGGGATGGGACACTGAAGCTTTCTTT.

J is TRBJ2-1 and V is TRBV7-4; 11 bases align to TRBD2. The J call could be wrong; TRBJ2-5 is a better fit for the DNA end. CDR3 length: 16 residues. CDR1 is SGHVT and CDR2 is SQSDAQ in the germline V gene. The CDR3 here is CASSGSGTSGQETQYF. DNA for the CDR3: TGTGCCAGCAGCGGTTCCGGGACTAGCGGTCAAGAGACCCAGTACTTC.

The sample holds many counts of this clonotype. The chain combines TRBV7-2 with TRBJ2-1, with 7 positions matching TRBD2. Per the germline V gene, CDR1 is SGHTA and CDR2 is FQGNSA. Trimming took 7 bases from V and 0 from J; bases not matched to a gene: 6. CDR3 size: 15 residues. This CDR3 is CASTWEGSSYNEQFF. CDR3 nucleotide sequence: TGTGCCAGCACCTGGGAGGGGAGCTCCTACAATGAGCAGTTCTTC.

The chain combines TRBV10-3 with TRBJ1-2, with D tentatively TRBD1 (6 bases). With the DNA end fitting TRBJ2-5 better, the J assignment may be wrong. The V gene's germline CDR1 is ENHRY and CDR2 SYGVKD. The CDR3 totals 12 residues. CDR3 DNA: TGTGCCACGCGGACAGAGGGGGAGACCCAGTACTTC. Translation gives CATRTEGETQYF.

This clonotype was seen just once. Here the CDR3 DNA reads TGCGCCAGCAGTGATTGGGGCAATCAGCCCCAGCATTTT. Translation gives CASSDWGNQPQHF. V usage is TRBV10-2 and J usage is TRBJ1-5; D is unclear. This CDR3 spans 13 amino acids. Trimming took 3 bases from V and 2 from J, leaving 5 bases between them. Germline CDR1 WSHSY, CDR2 SAAADI.

The chain couples TRBV11-2 to TRBJ2-5; D is perhaps TRBD2 (7 bases). The end of the DNA aligns better with TRBJ2-1, so the J call may be wrong. Germline V lookup: CDR1 SGHAT, CDR2 FQNNGV. The CDR3 length is 13 residues. The CDR3 bases are TGTGCCAGCAGCCCTGGGGGGGCAATTGAGCAGTTCTTC. This translates into CASSPGGAIEQFF.

In the case of this clonotype: As the CDR3 is not closed by the conserved phenylalanine or tryptophan, this likely results from a read error. Because the CDR3's place on the DNA is in doubt, the DNA is left out and the CDR3 is given as listed by TCRdb. J is TRBJ2-1 and V is TRBV27; the table's D call, TRBD1, was not checked against the DNA. The CDR3 numbers 17 amino acids, ends counted. In germline, CDR1 is MNHEY, CDR2 SMNVEV (reference sequence). Here the CDR3 reads CASSLGGLKGSPLHFGN.

This clonotype was counted many times. A much more abundant neighbour one base away suggests this may be a read error. This chain uses TRBV7-7 with TRBJ2-5; D might be TRBD1 (6 bases). The CDR3 spans 13 residues. The germline gives CDR1 SSHAT, CDR2 FNYEAQ (reference sequence). CDR3 DNA: TGTGCTAGCAGCTTGGACAGCCACAATGAGCAGTACTTC. Translating it yields CASSLDSHNEQYF.

This clonotype showed up just a few times. The V and J genes are TRBV19 and TRBJ2-1; weak D call: TRBD2 (5 bases). Trimming cost V 4 bases and J 10 bases, with 11 bases left between them. The CDR3 runs to 12 residues. The germline gives CDR1 LNHDA, CDR2 SQIVND (reference sequence). CDR3 sequence (DNA): TGTGCCAGTAGTAGCCCCGGCGGGGAGCAGTTCTTC. This encodes CASSSPGGEQFF.

On this clonotype: The CDR3 end shows no conserved phenylalanine or tryptophan, and so a read error is likely. The limits of the CDR3 on the DNA are not certain, so only TCRdb's listed CDR3 is given. The chain uses TRBV27 and TRBJ2-6; the D call of TRBD2 is as the table states it, not checked on the DNA. Germline lookup yields CDR1 MNHEY and CDR2 SMNVEV (reference sequence). The CDR3 spans 9 residues, counting both ends. The CDR3 is CASRARQSG.

The sample holds many counts of this clonotype. V usage is TRBV7-3 and J usage is TRBJ2-1, with 8 bases matching TRBD2. V gave up 0 bases and J gave up 3 bases; unmatched junction bases: 4. Germline V gene data show CDR1 as SGHTA and CDR2 as FQGTGA. The CDR3 runs 16 residues. The CDR3 sequence: CASSLTWLAGYNEQFF. The CDR3 DNA reads TGTGCCAGCAGCTTAACGTGGCTAGCGGGCTACAATGAGCAGTTCTTC.

This clonotype was seen more than once but under ten times. V gene TRBV6-5 combines with J gene TRBJ1-2; D possibly corresponds to TRBD1 (5 bases). The V gene's germline CDR1 is MNHEY and CDR2 SVGAGI. The CDR3 is made up of 12 amino acids. With 6 bases removed from V and 4 bases from J, the gap between germline ends came to 9 bases. In nucleotides, the CDR3 is TGTGCCAGCAGCGGAGGGACCTATGGCTACACCTTC. It is translated as CASSGGTYGYTF.